This is a list of T cell receptor beta chains from one sample in a study of T cells in Graves' hyperthyroidism and ophthalmopathy. TCRdb called the multiplex PCR reads again in MiXCR, with one record for every CDR3 protein. The top ten hold around 12% of the sample, which has hundreds of thousands of distinct CDR3 sequences, approximately 14% seen once. Material for sequencing was blood. The receptor source for this set is a woman in her forties or fifties with Graves' ophthalmopathy. Both conserved end residues are part of each CDR3. A D gene is named only where the DNA matches it firmly. The size entry is marked missing in some rows and otherwise reads once, few, many or a size class.

clone_size d_call j_call v_call cdr3_aa cdr3_nt
many - TRBJ1-1 TRBV20-1 CSAPRGNTWNTEAFF TGCAGTGCTCCCCGAGGAAATACCTGGAACACTGAAGCTTTCTTT
few TRBD2 TRBJ2-1 TRBV5-6 CASSPGLAGILYNEQFF TGTGCCAGCAGCCCTGGACTAGCGGGAATCTTATACAATGAGCAGTTCTTC
- TRBD1 TRBJ2-3 TRBV12-5 CASGLTPPGQGSDTQYF TGTGCTAGTGGTTTGACACCTCCGGGACAGGGGTCAGATACGCAGTATTTT
many TRBD2 TRBJ2-7 TRBV20-1 CSAREGPYEQYF TGCAGTGCTCGGGAGGGACCCTACGAGCAGTACTTC
few - TRBJ1-1 TRBV6-1 CASSARRPDTEAFF TGTGCCAGCAGTGCGAGACGGCCTGACACTGAAGCTTTCTTT
many TRBD2 TRBJ2-1 TRBV7-8 CASSSFGLAGGPFYNEQFF TGTGCCAGCAGCTCATTCGGACTAGCGGGAGGGCCTTTTTACAATGAGCAGTTCTTC
few - TRBJ1-3 TRBV7-2 CASSLAPSTFSGNTIYF TGTGCCAGCAGCTTAGCTCCTTCGACTTTCTCTGGAAACACCATATATTTT
many - TRBJ2-7 TRBV27 CASSLKGDGSYPQYF TGTGCCAGCAGTTTAAAGGGGGACGGGAGCTACCCGCAGTACTTC
- - TRBJ1-1 TRBV29-1 CSVGWAGRNTEAFF TGCAGCGTTGGATGGGCGGGCAGAAACACTGAAGCTTTCTTT
- TRBD1 TRBJ2-1 TRBV5-1 CASSFWTGGSNEQFF TGCGCCAGCAGCTTTTGGACAGGGGGCTCGAATGAGCAGTTCTTC
few - TRBJ2-2 TRBV10-3 CAIGGTPNTGELFF TGTGCCATCGGGGGGACACCGAACACCGGGGAGCTGTTTTTT
few TRBD1 TRBJ1-1 TRBV9 CASSLNTGGPMNTEAFF TGTGCCAGCAGCTTAAATACAGGGGGCCCTATGAACACTGAAGCTTTCTTT
- TRBD1 TRBJ2-5 TRBV5-1 CATGQVGETQYF TGCGCCACCGGACAGGTGGGGGAGACCCAGTACTTC
few - TRBJ2-4 TRBV20-1 CSARETMWGGPGHIQYF TGCAGTGCTAGAGAAACGATGTGGGGCGGCCCTGGACACATTCAGTACTTC
many - TRBJ1-1 TRBV6-1 CASSEEWANTEAFF TGTGCCAGCAGTGAAGAGTGGGCCAACACTGAAGCTTTCTTT
many - TRBJ1-4 TRBV28 CASSTRWEGDEKLFF TGTGCCAGCAGCACCCGGTGGGAGGGTGATGAAAAACTGTTTTTT
many - TRBJ2-3 TRBV18 CASSPQPGTDTQYF TGTGCCAGCTCACCTCAACCGGGCACAGATACGCAGTATTTT
many - TRBJ1-1 TRBV29-1 CSVETEAFF TGCAGCGTGGAAACTGAAGCTTTCTTT
many - TRBJ1-1 TRBV7-9 CASSLPDSSIFAAFF TGTGCCAGCAGCTTACCGGACAGTTCTATCTTTGCGGCTTTCTTT
- TRBD2 TRBJ2-7 TRBV19 CASSKASGAYEQYF TGTGCCAGTAGTAAGGCTAGCGGGGCCTACGAGCAGTACTTC
many TRBD2 TRBJ2-7 TRBV27 CASSFTSGSSEQYF TGTGCCAGCAGTTTTACTAGCGGGAGCTCCGAGCAGTACTTC
few - TRBJ2-3 TRBV7-7 CASSRRGQGDTQYF TGTGCTAGCAGCAGGAGGGGGCAGGGAGATACGCAGTATTTT
- - TRBJ2-1 TRBV29-1 CSVVGGAYNEQFF TGCAGCGTTGTAGGTGGGGCCTACAATGAGCAGTTCTTC
- - TRBJ2-1 TRBV4-3 CASSQVAGSSYNEQFF TGCGCCAGCAGCCAGGTGGCGGGGAGCTCCTACAATGAGCAGTTCTTC
- - TRBJ1-5 TRBV20-1 CSARDRLFGGNQPQHF TGCAGTGCTAGAGATAGATTGTTCGGCGGCAATCAGCCCCAGCATTTT
few - TRBJ2-2 TRBV5-1 CASSLGLGPTGELFF TGCGCCAGCAGCTTGGGTTTGGGACCAACCGGGGAGCTGTTTTTT